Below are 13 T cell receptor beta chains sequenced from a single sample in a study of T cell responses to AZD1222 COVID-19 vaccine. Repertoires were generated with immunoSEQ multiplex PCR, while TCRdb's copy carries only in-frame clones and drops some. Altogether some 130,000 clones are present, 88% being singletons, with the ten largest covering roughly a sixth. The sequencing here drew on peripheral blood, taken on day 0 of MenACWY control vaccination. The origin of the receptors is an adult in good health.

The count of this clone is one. Here the CDR3 reads CASSSSLREQYF. The DNA for the CDR3 is TGTGCCAGCAGCTCGTCCCTGCGCGAGCAGTACTTC. The V call is TRBV5-6, the J call TRBJ2-7; the D is unclear. V lost 3 bases to trimming and J lost 6 bases, with 10 bases between them. The CDR3 has 12 amino acids. In germline, CDR1 is SGHDT, CDR2 YYEEEE.

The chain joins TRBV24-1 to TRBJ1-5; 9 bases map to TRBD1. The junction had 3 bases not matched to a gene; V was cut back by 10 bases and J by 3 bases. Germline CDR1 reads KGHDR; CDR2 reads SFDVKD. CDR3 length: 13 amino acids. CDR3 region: CATGQGYNQPQHF. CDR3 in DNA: TGTGCCACTGGACAGGGGTACAATCAGCCCCAGCATTTT.

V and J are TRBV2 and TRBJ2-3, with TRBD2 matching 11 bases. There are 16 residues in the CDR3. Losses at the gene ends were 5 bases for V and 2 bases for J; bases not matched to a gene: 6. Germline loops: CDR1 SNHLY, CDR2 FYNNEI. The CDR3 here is CASSWGLAAITDTQYF. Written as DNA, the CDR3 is TGTGCCAGCAGTTGGGGACTAGCGGCTATCACAGATACGCAGTATTTT.

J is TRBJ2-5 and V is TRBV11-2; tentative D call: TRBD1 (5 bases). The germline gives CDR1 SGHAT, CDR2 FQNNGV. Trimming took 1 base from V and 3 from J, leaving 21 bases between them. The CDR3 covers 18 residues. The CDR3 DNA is TGTGCCAGCAGCTTAGGTAGGGGAAGGAGCGTCCAGAAAGAGACCCAGTACTTC. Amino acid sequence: CASSLGRGRSVQKETQYF. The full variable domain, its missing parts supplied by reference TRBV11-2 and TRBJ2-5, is EAGVAQSPRYKIIEKRQSVAFWCNPISGHATLYWYQQILGQGPKLLIQFQNNGVVDDSQLPKDRFSAERLKGVDSTLKIQPAKLEDSAVYLCASSLGRGRSVQKETQYFGPGTRLLVL.

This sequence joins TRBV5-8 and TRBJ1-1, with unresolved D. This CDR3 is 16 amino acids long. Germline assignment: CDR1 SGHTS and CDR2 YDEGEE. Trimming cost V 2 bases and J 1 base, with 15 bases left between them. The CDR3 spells CASSLSRGPPNTEAFF. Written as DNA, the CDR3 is TGTGCCAGCAGCTTATCTCGAGGGCCCCCGAACACTGAAGCTTTCTTT.

Here the CDR3 DNA reads TGTGCCTGGACTTCTAGCGGGTACACCGGGGAGCTGTTTTTT. It translates to CAWTSSGYTGELFF. The chain uses TRBV30 and TRBJ2-2, with 8 bases fitting TRBD2. Looked up from germline, CDR1 is GTSNPN and CDR2 is SVGIG (reference sequence). CDR3 size: 14 residues. V gave up 4 bases and J gave up 3 bases; unmatched junction bases: 4. Looking up the rest from reference TRBV30 and TRBJ2-2 gives the full variable domain: SQTIHQWPATLVQPVGSPLSLECTVEGTSNPNLYWYRQAAGRGLQLLFYSVGIGQISSEVPQNLSASRPQDRQFILSSKKLLLSDSGFYLCAWTSSGYTGELFFGEGSRLTVL.

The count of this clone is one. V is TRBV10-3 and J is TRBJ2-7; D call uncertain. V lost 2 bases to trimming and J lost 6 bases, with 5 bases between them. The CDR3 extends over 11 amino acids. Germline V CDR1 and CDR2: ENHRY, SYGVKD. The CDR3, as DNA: TGTGCCATCAGTGAGATAGGCGAGCAGTACTTC. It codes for CAISEIGEQYF.

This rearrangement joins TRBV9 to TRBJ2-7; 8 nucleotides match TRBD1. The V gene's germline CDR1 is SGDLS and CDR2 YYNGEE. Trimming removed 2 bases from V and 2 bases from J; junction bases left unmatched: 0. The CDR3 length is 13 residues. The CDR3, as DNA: TGTGCCAGCAGCGTGACAGGGGCCTACGAGCAGTACTTC. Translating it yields CASSVTGAYEQYF.

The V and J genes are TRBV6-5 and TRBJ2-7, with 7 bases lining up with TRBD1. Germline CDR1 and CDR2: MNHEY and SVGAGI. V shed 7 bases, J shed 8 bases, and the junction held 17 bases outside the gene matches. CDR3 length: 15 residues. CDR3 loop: CASIPEGQWGLKQYF. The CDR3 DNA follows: TGTGCCAGCATCCCAGAGGGACAGTGGGGGCTCAAGCAGTACTTC.

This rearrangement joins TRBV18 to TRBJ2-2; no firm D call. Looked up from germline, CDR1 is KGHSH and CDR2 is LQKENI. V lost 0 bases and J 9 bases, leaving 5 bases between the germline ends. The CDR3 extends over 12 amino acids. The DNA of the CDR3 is TGTGCCAGCTCACCACCTCAGCGGGAGCTGTTTTTT. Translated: CASSPPQRELFF.

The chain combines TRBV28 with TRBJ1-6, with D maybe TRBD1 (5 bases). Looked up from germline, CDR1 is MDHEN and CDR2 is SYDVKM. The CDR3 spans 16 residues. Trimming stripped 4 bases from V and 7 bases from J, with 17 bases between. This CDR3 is CASSSPGGNRNSPLHF. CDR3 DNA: TGTGCCAGCAGTTCTCCGGGGGGGAATAGGAATTCACCCCTCCACTTT. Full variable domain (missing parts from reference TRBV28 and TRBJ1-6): DVKVTQSSRYLVKRTGEKVFLECVQDMDHENMFWYRQDPGLGLRLIYFSYDVKMKEKGDIPEGYSVSREKKERFSLILESASTNQTSMYLCASSSPGGNRNSPLHFGNGTRLTVT.

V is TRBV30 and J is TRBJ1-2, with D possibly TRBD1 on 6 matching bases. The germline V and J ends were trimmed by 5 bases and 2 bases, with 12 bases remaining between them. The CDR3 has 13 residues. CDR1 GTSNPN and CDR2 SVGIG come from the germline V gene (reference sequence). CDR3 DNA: TGTGCCTGGCGGGGGGGGGCAAACTATGGCTACACCTTC. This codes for CAWRGGANYGYTF.

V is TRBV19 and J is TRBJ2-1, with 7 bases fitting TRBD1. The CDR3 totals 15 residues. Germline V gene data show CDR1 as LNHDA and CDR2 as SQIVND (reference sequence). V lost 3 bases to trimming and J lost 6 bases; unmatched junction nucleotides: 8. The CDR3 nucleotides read TGTGCCAGTAGTATCGGTACAGGGGATAGCAATGAGCAGTTCTTC. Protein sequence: CASSIGTGDSNEQFF.